Below are 3 T cell receptor beta chains sequenced from a single sample in a study of identifying expanded T cells in peripheral blood. The table came from immunoSEQ multiplex PCR; TCRdb's copy has only in-frame clones and leaves some out. This table has approximately 100,000 clones, around 89% appearing once. Sequencing used blood. The source is a person aged 18 to 75 in good health.

This chain links TRBV18 with TRBJ1-3; D uncertain. The CDR3 covers 16 residues. Germline V gene sequence: CDR1 KGHSH, CDR2 LQKENI. V lost 2 bases and J 0 bases, leaving 11 bases between the germline ends. This chain's CDR3 is CASSPYPHVSGNTIYF. The DNA for the CDR3 is TGTGCCAGCTCACCATACCCCCATGTCTCTGGAAACACCATATATTTT.

V and J are TRBV30 and TRBJ1-1; weak D call: TRBD1 (5 bases). Germline V gives CDR1 GTSNPN, CDR2 SVGIG (reference sequence). There are 14 residues in the CDR3. V was trimmed by 2 bases and J by 6 bases, leaving 16 bases between them. CDR3: CAWSRQPKVSEAFF. The CDR3 DNA reads as TGTGCCTGGAGTCGACAGCCGAAGGTCTCTGAAGCTTTCTTT.

In this sample, this clone turned up a few times. The chain has TRBV19 and TRBJ1-6, with 7 bases that match TRBD1. Trimming removed 7 bases from V and 9 bases from J; junction bases left unmatched: 12. The CDR3 is 15 amino acids. Germline assignment: CDR1 LNHDA and CDR2 SQIVND (reference sequence). CDR3 bases: TGTGCCAGTAAACGTGACAGGGCGTTTGTTTCACCCCTCCACTTT. Residues: CASKRDRAFVSPLHF. Based on the CDR3 plus reference TRBV19 and TRBJ1-6, the full variable domain is DGGITQSPKYLFRKEGQNVTLSCEQNLNHDAMYWYRQDPGQGLRLIYYSQIVNDFQKGDIAEGYSVSREKKESFPLTVTSAQKNPTAFYLCASKRDRAFVSPLHFGNGTRLTVT.